The 10 T cell receptor beta chains listed next were all sequenced from one sample in a study of T cells after somatic rescue of genetic block. Generated by immunoSEQ multiplex PCR, the TCRdb table keeps only in-frame clones and is missing some. The sample records around 50,000 clones, approximately 96% being singletons. Sequencing was done on a sample of peripheral blood mononuclear cells (PBMCs). Receptors originate from a child in the first two years of life.

The V gene is TRBV6-5, the J gene TRBJ2-3; tentatively, D is TRBD1 or TRBD2 (5 bases each). CDR3 length: 13 residues. The germline CDR1 and CDR2 sequences are MNHEY and SVGAGI. V was pared by 6 bases and J by 6 bases, with 13 bases between. The CDR3 loop is CASRTGGADTQYF. The DNA of the CDR3 is TGTGCCAGCAGAACAGGAGGTGCGGATACGCAGTATTTT.

The chain combines TRBV7-9 with TRBJ2-5; D is ambiguous. The CDR3 length is 14 residues. Trimming stripped 4 bases from V and 2 bases from J, with 11 bases between. Germline-derived CDR1 and CDR2 are SEHNR and FQNEAQ (reference sequence). This chain's CDR3 is CASSSPPSQETQYF. The DNA for the CDR3 is TGTGCCAGCAGCTCGCCTCCATCACAAGAGACCCAGTACTTC.

This clone was detected once. The chain carries TRBV19 and TRBJ1-1; D remains ambiguous. Germline CDR1 reads LNHDA; CDR2 reads SQIVND (reference sequence). The CDR3 sequence is 12 residues long. The V end lost 3 bases, the J end lost 4 bases, and 6 bases lay between the germline ends. CDR3: CASSIGSTEAFF. As DNA, the CDR3 is TGTGCCAGTAGTATCGGGAGCACTGAAGCTTTCTTT.

V gene TRBV6-6 combines with J gene TRBJ2-7; 11 bases are shared with TRBD2. The CDR3 covers 15 residues. CDR1 MNHNY and CDR2 SVGAGI come from the germline V gene (reference sequence). The trim removed 5 bases at V and 3 bases at J, leaving 6 bases unmatched. CDR3 protein: CASSRGLAANYEQYF. As DNA, the CDR3 is TGTGCCAGCAGTAGGGGACTAGCGGCTAACTACGAGCAGTACTTC.

The chain combines TRBV5-6 with TRBJ2-1, with D possibly matching TRBD2 (6 bases). In germline, CDR1 is SGHDT, CDR2 YYEEEE. V lost 0 bases to trimming and J lost 0 bases, with 13 bases between them. This CDR3 has 17 amino acids. CDR3 nucleotide sequence: TGTGCCAGCAGCTTGGGGCTAGCGCCAAGCTCCTACAATGAGCAGTTCTTC. As protein: CASSLGLAPSSYNEQFF.

This chain links TRBV18 with TRBJ1-2, with a weak D call TRBD1 (6 bases). The germline gives CDR1 KGHSH, CDR2 LQKENI. The CDR3 is 12 residues long. The germline V and J ends were trimmed by 3 bases and 4 bases, with 6 bases remaining between them. This CDR3 is CASSPTGYGYTF. The CDR3 DNA follows: TGTGCCAGCTCACCGACAGGCTATGGCTACACCTTC.

V and J are TRBV6-4 and TRBJ2-2, with D maybe TRBD1 (6 bases). This CDR3 is built from 12 residues. Germline V gene lookup returns CDR1 MRHNA and CDR2 SNTAGT. Trimming stripped 6 bases from V and 5 bases from J, with 7 bases between. CDR3 region: CASRQGTGELFF. The CDR3 nucleotides are TGTGCCAGCAGACAGGGAACCGGGGAGCTGTTTTTT.

The rearrangement links TRBV27 to TRBJ1-4, with D perhaps matching TRBD1 (6 bases). Deletions cut 2 bases from V and 6 bases from J, with 16 bases between. The germline gives CDR1 MNHEY, CDR2 SMNVEV (reference sequence). The CDR3 has 16 residues. The CDR3 spells CASSLKGWQGYEKLFF. The CDR3 DNA reads as TGTGCCAGCAGTTTAAAGGGCTGGCAGGGGTATGAAAAACTGTTTTTT.

V is TRBV7-2 and J is TRBJ1-1, with a tentative D call TRBD1 (6 bases). CDR1 SGHTA and CDR2 FQGNSA come from the germline V gene. The CDR3 is 15 amino acids. The V and J ends lost 3 bases and 0 bases respectively, with 11 bases between them. The CDR3 sequence is CASSLAGAMNTEAFF. In DNA, the CDR3 is TGTGCCAGCAGCTTGGCGGGGGCAATGAACACTGAAGCTTTCTTT.

The chain combines TRBV15 with TRBJ2-1, with 10 positions matching TRBD2. Germline CDR1 reads LNHNV; CDR2 reads YYDKDF (reference sequence). V shed 1 base and J 6 bases; nucleotides not matched to a gene: 3. The CDR3 sequence is 15 residues long. In DNA form, the CDR3 reads TGTGCCACCAGCAGAGGATCTAGCGGGAGCAATGAGCAGTTCTTC. This gives the protein CATSRGSSGSNEQFF.